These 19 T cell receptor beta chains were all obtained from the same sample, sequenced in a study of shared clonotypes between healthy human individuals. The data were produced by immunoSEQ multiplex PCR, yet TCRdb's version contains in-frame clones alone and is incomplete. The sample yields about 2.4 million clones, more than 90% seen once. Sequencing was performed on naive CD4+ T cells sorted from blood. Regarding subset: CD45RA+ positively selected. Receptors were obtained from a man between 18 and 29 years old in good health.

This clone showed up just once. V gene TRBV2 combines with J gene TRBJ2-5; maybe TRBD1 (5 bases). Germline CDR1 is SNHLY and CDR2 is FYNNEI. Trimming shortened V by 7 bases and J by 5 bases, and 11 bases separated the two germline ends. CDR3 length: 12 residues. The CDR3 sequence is CASTAGPETQYF. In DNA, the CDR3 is TGTGCCAGCACCGCAGGGCCGGAGACCCAGTACTTC.

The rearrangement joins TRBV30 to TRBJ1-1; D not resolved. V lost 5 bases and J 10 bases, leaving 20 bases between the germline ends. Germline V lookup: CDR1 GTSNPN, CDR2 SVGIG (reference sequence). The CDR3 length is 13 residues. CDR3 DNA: TGTGCCTGGGGCCGCACGGAAAACAAGGGAGCTTTCTTT. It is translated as CAWGRTENKGAFF.

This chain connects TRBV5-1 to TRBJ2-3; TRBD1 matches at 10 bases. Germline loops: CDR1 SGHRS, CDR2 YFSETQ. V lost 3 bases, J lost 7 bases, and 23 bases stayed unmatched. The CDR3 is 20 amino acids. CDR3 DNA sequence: TGCGCCAGCAGCTCAACTCTACTTTCTCTGACAGGGGGCAGCCCTCATACGCAGTATTTT. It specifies CASSSTLLSLTGGSPHTQYF.

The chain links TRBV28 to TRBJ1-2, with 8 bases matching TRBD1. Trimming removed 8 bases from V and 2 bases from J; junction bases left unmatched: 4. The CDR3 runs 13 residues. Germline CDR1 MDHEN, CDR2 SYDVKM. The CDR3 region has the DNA TGTGCCAGCGGTTGGACAGGGAACTATGGCTACACCTTC. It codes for CASGWTGNYGYTF.

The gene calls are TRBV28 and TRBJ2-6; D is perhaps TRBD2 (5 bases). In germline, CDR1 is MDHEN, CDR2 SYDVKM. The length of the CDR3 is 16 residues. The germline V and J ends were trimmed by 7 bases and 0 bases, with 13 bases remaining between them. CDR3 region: CASIGVPSSGANVLTF. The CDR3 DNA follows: TGTGCCAGCATCGGGGTCCCCTCCTCTGGGGCCAACGTCCTGACTTTC.

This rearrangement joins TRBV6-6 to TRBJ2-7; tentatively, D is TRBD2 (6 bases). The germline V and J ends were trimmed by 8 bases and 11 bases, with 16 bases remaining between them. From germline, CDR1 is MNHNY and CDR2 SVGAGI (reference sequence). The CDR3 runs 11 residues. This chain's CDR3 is CASGPGTPKYF. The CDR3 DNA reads TGTGCCAGCGGTCCCGGGACTCCAAAGTACTTC.

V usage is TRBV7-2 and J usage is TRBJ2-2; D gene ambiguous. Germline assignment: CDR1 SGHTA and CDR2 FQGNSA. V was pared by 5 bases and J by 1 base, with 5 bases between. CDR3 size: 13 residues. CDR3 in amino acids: CASSQENTGELFF. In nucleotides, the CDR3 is TGTGCCAGCAGCCAAGAGAACACCGGGGAGCTGTTTTTT. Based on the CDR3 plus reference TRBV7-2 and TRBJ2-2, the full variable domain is GAGVSQSPSNKVTEKGKDVELRCDPISGHTALYWYRQSLGQGLEFLIYFQGNSAPDKSGLPSDRFSAERTGGSVSTLTIQRTQQEDSAVYLCASSQENTGELFFGEGSRLTVL.

DNA of the CDR3: TGCGCCAGCAGCCAAGAACCTCCTCCGCTAGCGCGGGGGGTAGGGCAGTTCTTC. It codes for CASSQEPPPLARGVGQFF. The chain uses TRBV4-1 and TRBJ2-1, with TRBD2 identical over 8 bases. With 0 bases clipped from V and 12 bases from J, the junction kept 19 bases outside the gene matches. CDR1 MGHRA and CDR2 YSYEKL come from the germline V gene. CDR3 length: 18 amino acids.

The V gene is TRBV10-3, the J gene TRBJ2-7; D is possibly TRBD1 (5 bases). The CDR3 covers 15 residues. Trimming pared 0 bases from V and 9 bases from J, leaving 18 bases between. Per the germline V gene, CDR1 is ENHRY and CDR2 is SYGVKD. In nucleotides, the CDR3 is TGTGCCATCAGTGAGTCGAACGGCAGGGTTCAAGGGCAGTACTTC. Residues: CAISESNGRVQGQYF.

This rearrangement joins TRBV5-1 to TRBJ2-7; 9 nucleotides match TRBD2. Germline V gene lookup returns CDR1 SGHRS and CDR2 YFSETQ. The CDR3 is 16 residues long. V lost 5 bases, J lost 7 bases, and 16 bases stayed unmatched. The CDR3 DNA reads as TGCGCCAGCAGAGACCGTAGCGGGGGACCTTCGGGGGAGCAGTACTTC. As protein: CASRDRSGGPSGEQYF.

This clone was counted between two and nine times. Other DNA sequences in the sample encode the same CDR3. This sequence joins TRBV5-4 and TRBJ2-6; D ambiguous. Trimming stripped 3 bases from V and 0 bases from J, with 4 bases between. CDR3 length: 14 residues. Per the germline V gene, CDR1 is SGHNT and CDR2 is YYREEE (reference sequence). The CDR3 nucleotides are TGTGCCAGCAGCTCGGTCTCTGGGGCCAACGTCCTGACTTTC. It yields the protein CASSSVSGANVLTF.

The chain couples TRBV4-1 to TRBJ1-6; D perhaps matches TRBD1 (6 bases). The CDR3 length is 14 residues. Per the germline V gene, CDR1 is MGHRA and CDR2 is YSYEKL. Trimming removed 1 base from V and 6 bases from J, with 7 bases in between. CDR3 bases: TGCGCCAGCAGCCAAGGGGGGGCTAATTCACCCCTCCACTTT. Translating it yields CASSQGGANSPLHF.

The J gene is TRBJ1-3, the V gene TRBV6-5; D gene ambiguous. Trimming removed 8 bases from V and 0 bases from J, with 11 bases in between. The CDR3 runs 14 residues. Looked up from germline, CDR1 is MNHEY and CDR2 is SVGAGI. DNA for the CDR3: TGTGCCAGCGCTCCGGTGATCTCTGGAAACACCATATATTTT. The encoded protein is CASAPVISGNTIYF.

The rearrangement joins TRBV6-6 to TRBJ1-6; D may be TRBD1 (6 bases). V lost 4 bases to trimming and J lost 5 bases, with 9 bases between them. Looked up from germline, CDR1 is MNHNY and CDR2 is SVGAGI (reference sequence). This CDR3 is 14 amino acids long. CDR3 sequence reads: CASSFTGNNSPLHF. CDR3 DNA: TGTGCCAGCAGTTTTACAGGGAATAATTCACCCCTCCACTTT.

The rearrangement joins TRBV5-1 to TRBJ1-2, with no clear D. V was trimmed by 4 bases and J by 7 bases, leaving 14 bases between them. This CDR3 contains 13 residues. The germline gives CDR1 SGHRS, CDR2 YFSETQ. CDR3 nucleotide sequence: TGCGCCAGCAGCATCACCCCCCCAAGTGGCTACACCTTC. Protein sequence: CASSITPPSGYTF.

CDR3 bases: TGTGCCAGCAGTGGTACGGGATTGAACACCGGGGAGCTGTTTTTT. Translated: CASSGTGLNTGELFF. The gene calls are TRBV2 and TRBJ2-2, with a possible D match to TRBD2 (5 bases). Germline assignment: CDR1 SNHLY and CDR2 FYNNEI. V was shortened by 4 bases and J by 1 base, with 10 bases between the two germline ends. The CDR3 loop spans 15 amino acids.

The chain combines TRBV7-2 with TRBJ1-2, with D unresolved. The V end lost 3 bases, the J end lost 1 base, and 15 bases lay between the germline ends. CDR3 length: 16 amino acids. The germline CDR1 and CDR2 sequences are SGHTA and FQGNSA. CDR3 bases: TGTGCCAGCAGCTTCTATGTCGAGACTGGTAACTATGGCTACACCTTC. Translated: CASSFYVETGNYGYTF.

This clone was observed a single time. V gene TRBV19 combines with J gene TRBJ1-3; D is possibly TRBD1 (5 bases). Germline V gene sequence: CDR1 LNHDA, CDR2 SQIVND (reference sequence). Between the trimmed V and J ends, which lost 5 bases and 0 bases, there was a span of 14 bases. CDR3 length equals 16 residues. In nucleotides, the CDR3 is TGTGCCAGTAGTGCTTGGGGACGGAGCTCTGGAAACACCATATATTTT. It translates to CASSAWGRSSGNTIYF.

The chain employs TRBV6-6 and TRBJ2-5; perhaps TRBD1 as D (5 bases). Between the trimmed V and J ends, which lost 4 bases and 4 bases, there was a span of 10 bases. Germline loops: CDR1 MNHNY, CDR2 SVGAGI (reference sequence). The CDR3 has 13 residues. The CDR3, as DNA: TGTGCCAGCAGTTCCGACAGACGAGAGACCCAGTACTTC. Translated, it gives CASSSDRRETQYF.